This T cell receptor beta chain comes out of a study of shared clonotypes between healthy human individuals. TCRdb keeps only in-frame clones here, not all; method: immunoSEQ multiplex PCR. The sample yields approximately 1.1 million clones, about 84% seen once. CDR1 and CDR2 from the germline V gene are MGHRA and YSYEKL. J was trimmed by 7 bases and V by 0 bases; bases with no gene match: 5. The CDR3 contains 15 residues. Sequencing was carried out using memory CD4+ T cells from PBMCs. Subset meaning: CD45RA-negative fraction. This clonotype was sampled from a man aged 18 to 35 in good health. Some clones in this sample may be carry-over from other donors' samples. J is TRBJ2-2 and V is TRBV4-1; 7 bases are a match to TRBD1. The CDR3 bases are TGCGCCAGCAGCCAAGAAGACAGGGATCACGGGGAGCTGTTTTTT. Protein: CASSQEDRDHGELFF.